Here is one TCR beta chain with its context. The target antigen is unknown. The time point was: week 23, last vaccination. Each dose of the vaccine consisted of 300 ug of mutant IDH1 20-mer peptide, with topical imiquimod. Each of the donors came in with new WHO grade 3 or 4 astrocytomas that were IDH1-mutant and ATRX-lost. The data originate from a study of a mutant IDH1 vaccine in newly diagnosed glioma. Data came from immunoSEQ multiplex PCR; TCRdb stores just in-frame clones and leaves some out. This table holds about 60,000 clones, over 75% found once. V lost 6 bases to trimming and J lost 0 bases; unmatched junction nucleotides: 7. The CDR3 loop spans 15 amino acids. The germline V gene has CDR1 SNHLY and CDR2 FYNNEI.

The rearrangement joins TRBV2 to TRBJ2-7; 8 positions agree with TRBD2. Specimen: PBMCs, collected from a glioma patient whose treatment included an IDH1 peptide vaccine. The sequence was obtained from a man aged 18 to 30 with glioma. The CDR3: CASRPTSGSSYEQYF. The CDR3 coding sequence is TGTGCCAGCAGACCCACTAGCGGTAGCTCCTACGAGCAGTACTTC.